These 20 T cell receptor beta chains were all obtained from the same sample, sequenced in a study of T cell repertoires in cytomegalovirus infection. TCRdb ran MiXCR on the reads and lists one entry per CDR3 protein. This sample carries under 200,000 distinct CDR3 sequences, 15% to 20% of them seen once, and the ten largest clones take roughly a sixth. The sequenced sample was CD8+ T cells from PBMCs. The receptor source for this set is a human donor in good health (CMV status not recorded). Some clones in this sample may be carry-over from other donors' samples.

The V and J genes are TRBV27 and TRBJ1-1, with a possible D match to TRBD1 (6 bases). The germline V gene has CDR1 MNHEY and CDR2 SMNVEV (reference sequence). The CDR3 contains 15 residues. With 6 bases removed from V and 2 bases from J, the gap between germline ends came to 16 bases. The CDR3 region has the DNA TGTGCCAGCAGGCCAGGGGAAGGGGATAACACTGAAGCTTTCTTT. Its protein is CASRPGEGDNTEAFF.

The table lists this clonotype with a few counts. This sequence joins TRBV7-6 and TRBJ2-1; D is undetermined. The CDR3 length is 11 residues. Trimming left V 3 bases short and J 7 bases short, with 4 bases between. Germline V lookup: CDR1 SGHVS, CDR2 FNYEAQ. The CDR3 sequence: CASSFINEQFF. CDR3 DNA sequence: TGTGCCAGCAGCTTCATAAATGAGCAGTTCTTC.

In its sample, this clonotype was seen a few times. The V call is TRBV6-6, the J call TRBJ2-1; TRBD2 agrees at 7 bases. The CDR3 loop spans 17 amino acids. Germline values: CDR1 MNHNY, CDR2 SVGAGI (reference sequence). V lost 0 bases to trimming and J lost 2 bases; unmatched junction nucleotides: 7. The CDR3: CASSYSAAGETYNEQFF. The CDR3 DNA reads TGTGCCAGCAGTTACTCGGCGGCGGGGGAAACCTACAATGAGCAGTTCTTC.

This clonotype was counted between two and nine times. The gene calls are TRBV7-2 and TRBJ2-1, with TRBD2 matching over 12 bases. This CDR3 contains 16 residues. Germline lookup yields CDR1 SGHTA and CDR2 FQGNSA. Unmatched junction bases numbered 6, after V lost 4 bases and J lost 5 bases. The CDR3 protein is CASSSSSGGGDNEQFF. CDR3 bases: TGTGCCAGCAGCTCCTCTAGCGGGGGGGGCGACAATGAGCAGTTCTTC.

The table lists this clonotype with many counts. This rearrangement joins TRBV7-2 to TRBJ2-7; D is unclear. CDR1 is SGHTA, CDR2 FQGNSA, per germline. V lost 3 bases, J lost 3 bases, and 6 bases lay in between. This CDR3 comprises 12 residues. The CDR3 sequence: CASSFPSYEQYF. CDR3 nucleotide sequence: TGTGCCAGCAGCTTCCCTAGCTACGAGCAGTACTTC.

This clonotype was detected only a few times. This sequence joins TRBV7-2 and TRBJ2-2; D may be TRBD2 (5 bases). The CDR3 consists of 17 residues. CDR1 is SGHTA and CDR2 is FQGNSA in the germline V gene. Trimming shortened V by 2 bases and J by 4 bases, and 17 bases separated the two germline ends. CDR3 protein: CASSLWSEHRGTGELFF. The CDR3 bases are TGTGCCAGCAGCTTATGGTCGGAGCATCGGGGCACCGGGGAGCTGTTTTTT.

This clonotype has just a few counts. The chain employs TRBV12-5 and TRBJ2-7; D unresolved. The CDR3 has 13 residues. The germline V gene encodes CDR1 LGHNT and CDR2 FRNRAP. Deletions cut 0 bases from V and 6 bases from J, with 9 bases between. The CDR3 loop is CASGLVRRFEQYF. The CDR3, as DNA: TGTGCTAGTGGTTTGGTAAGAAGGTTCGAGCAGTACTTC.

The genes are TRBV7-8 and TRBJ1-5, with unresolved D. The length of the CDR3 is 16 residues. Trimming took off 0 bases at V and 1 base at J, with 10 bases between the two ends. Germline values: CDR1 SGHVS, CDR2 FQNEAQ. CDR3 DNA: TGTGCCAGCAGCTTAGCAGGGTTAAGGAGCAATCAGCCCCAGCATTTT. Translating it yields CASSLAGLRSNQPQHF.

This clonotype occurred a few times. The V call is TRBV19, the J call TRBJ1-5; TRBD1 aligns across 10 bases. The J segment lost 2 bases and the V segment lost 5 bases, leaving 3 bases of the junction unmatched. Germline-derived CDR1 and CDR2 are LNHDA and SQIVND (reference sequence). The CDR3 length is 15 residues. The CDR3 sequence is CASSAGTGGNQPQHF. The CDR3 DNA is TGTGCCAGTAGTGCCGGGACAGGGGGCAATCAGCCCCAGCATTTT.

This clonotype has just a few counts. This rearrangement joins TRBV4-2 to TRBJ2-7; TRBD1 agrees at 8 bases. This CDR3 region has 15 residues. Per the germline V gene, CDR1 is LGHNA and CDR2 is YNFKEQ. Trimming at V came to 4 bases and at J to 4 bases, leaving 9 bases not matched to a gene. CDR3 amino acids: CASSPNGQGRYEQYF. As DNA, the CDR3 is TGTGCCAGCAGCCCGAACGGACAGGGAAGATACGAGCAGTACTTC.

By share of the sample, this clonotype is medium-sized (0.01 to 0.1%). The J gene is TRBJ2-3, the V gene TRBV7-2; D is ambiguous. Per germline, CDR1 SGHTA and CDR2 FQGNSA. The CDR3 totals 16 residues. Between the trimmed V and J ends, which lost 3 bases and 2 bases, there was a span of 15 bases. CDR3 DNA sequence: TGTGCCAGCAGCTTTACTCGGGCCCTGATCACAGATACGCAGTATTTT. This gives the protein CASSFTRALITDTQYF.

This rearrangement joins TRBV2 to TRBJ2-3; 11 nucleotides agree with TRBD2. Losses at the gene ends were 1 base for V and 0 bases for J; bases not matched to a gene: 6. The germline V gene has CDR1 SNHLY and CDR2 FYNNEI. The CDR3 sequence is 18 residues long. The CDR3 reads CASSEGSGGAYSTDTQYF. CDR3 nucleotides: TGTGCCAGCAGTGAAGGTAGCGGGGGGGCCTATAGCACAGATACGCAGTATTTT.

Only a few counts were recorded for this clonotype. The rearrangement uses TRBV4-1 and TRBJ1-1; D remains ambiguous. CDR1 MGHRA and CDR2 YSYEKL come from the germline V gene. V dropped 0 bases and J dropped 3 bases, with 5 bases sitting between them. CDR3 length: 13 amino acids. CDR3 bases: TGCGCCAGCAGCCAAGAGGGGTACACTGAAGCTTTCTTT. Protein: CASSQEGYTEAFF.

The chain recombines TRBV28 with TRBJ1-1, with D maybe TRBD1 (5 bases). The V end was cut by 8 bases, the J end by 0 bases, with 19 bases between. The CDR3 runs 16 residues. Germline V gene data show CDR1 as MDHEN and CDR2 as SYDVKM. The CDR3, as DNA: TGTGCCAGCCTCGGGACGACCGACCTTTTGAACACTGAAGCTTTCTTT. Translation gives CASLGTTDLLNTEAFF.

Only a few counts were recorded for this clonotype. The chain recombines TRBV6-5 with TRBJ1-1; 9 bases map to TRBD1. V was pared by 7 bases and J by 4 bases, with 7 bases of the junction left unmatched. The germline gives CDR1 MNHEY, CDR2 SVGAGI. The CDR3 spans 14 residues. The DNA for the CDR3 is TGTGCCAGCACTAATGGACAGGGGCCCACTGAAGCTTTCTTT. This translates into CASTNGQGPTEAFF.

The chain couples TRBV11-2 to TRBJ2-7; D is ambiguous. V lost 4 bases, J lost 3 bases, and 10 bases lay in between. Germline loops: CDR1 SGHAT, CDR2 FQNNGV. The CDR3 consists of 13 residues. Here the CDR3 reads CASSSGPYYEQYF. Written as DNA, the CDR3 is TGTGCCAGCAGCTCGGGTCCTTACTACGAGCAGTACTTC.

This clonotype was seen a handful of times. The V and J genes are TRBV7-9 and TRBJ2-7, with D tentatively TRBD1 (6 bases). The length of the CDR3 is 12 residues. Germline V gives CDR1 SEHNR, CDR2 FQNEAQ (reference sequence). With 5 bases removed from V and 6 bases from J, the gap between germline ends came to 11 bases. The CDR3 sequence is CASSLGTSEQYF. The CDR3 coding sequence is TGTGCCAGCAGCCTCGGGACAAGCGAGCAGTACTTC.

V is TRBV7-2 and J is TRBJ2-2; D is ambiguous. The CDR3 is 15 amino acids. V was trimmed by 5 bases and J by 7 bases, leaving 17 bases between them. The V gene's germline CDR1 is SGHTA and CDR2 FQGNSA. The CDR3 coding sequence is TGTGCCAGCAGCCAGGTGGGCAGAAGGATCGGGGAGCTGTTTTTT. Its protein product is CASSQVGRRIGELFF.

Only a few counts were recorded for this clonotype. The CDR3 DNA reads TGCAGCGTCCCGGGAGGGACTAGCGGGGGAGAGACCCAGTACTTC. This gives the protein CSVPGGTSGGETQYF. The genes are TRBV29-1 and TRBJ2-5; 14 nucleotides agree with TRBD2. Per the germline V gene, CDR1 is SQVTM and CDR2 is ANQGSEA. The CDR3 has 15 amino acids. The V gene end was trimmed by 6 bases and the J gene end by 4 bases; junction bases not matched to a gene: 7.

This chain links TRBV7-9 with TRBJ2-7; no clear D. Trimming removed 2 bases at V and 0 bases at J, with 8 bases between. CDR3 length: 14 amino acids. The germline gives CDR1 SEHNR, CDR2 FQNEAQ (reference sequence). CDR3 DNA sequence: TGTGCCAGCAGCTTAAGCACGAGCTCCTACGAGCAGTACTTC. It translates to CASSLSTSSYEQYF.